Following are 14 T cell receptor beta chains from one sample sequenced in a study of cytomegalovirus exposure and HLA in healthy donors. Researchers ran the PCR with 60 Vbeta and 13 Jbeta primers. Assay: immunoSEQ multiplex PCR; the TCRdb copy retains only in-frame clones and omits some. The repertoire holds under 300,000 clones, about 80% seen once, with about 7.5% in the top ten. Sequencing used PBMCs. All receptors derive from a woman in her sixties or seventies in good health and CMV-seropositive.

The CDR3 nucleotides are TGTGCCAGCAGATCCGGGACAACAGAGACCCAGTACTTC. Its protein product is CASRSGTTETQYF. The gene calls are TRBV6-1 and TRBJ2-5; tentative D call: TRBD1 (6 bases). The germline V gene encodes CDR1 MNHNS and CDR2 SASEGT. Trimming cost V 6 bases and J 4 bases, with 12 bases left between them. This CDR3 comprises 13 residues.

In this sample, this clone turned up once. The chain joins TRBV14 to TRBJ1-1, with 8 bases identical to TRBD1. This CDR3 contains 14 residues. Germline V CDR1 and CDR2: SGHDN, FVKESK. V shed 0 bases and J 12 bases; nucleotides not matched to a gene: 9. The CDR3 loop is CASSQDRGQGGSFF. The CDR3 nucleotides are TGTGCCAGCAGCCAAGACCGAGGACAGGGCGGTTCTTTCTTT.

The rearrangement links TRBV30 to TRBJ1-5; D not certain. V lost 0 bases, J lost 4 bases, and 4 bases lay in between. This CDR3 contains 12 residues. CDR1 and CDR2 (germline): GTSNPN, SVGIG (reference sequence). The CDR3 spells CAWSVQNQPQHF. DNA of the CDR3: TGTGCCTGGAGTGTCCAGAATCAGCCCCAGCATTTT.

In this sample, this clone turned up once. CDR3 nucleotide sequence: TGTGCCAGCAGCTTGGGTAGCGGGAGTACAACAGGAGAGACCCAGTACTTC. As protein: CASSLGSGSTTGETQYF. The J gene is TRBJ2-5, the V gene TRBV7-9; the match to TRBD2 covers 9 bases. Germline V CDR1 and CDR2: SEHNR, FQNEAQ (reference sequence). V gave up 3 bases and J gave up 4 bases; unmatched junction bases: 12. This CDR3 comprises 17 residues.

V and J are TRBV5-1 and TRBJ2-1; the match to TRBD1 covers 9 bases. V trimming: 6 bases; J trimming: 5 bases; junction bases outside the gene matches: 6. The CDR3 covers 14 residues. Germline V gene lookup returns CDR1 SGHRS and CDR2 YFSETQ. The CDR3 coding sequence is TGCGCCAGCACCCCCCGACAGGGGGACAATGAGCAGTTCTTC. Translation: CASTPRQGDNEQFF.

This chain uses TRBV6-5 with TRBJ1-5; the D is unclear. Germline V gene lookup returns CDR1 MNHEY and CDR2 SVGAGI. Trimming took off 5 bases at V and 6 bases at J, with 8 bases between the two ends. The CDR3 loop spans 12 amino acids. The CDR3 loop is CASSNTGQPQHF. In nucleotides, the CDR3 is TGTGCCAGCAGTAATACCGGTCAGCCCCAGCATTTT.

The sample holds a few counts of this clone. The chain joins TRBV5-1 to TRBJ1-5; possible D gene TRBD1, 5 bases. There are 14 residues in the CDR3. Per germline, CDR1 SGHRS and CDR2 YFSETQ. The germline V and J ends were trimmed by 4 bases and 4 bases, with 12 bases remaining between them. The CDR3 nucleotides are TGCGCCAGCAGCCCGGACGGGGGAAATCAGCCCCAGCATTTT. Protein sequence: CASSPDGGNQPQHF.

V is TRBV19 and J is TRBJ1-4; D is ambiguous. This CDR3 comprises 12 residues. Germline CDR1 is LNHDA and CDR2 is SQIVND (reference sequence). Trimming removed 4 bases from V and 9 bases from J, with 9 bases in between. CDR3 sequence reads: CASSTFFQKLFF. In DNA form, the CDR3 reads TGTGCCAGTAGTACCTTTTTTCAAAAACTGTTTTTT.

The rearrangement links TRBV11-2 to TRBJ2-7, with 7 bases fitting TRBD1. This CDR3 is built from 14 residues. In germline, CDR1 is SGHAT, CDR2 FQNNGV. V lost 5 bases and J lost 0; bases outside the gene matches: 4. The CDR3 bases are TGTGCCAGCAGCAGACAGGGAAGCTCCTACGAGCAGTACTTC. Protein product: CASSRQGSSYEQYF.

The chain combines TRBV2 with TRBJ2-7; possible D gene TRBD2, 7 bases. V lost 7 bases and J 5 bases, leaving 15 bases between the germline ends. CDR3 length equals 13 residues. CDR1 is SNHLY, CDR2 FYNNEI, per germline. Here the CDR3 reads CASTMGRGNEQYF. CDR3 sequence (DNA): TGTGCCAGCACCATGGGGAGGGGGAACGAGCAGTACTTC.

On this clone: Other DNA sequences of this sample code for an identical CDR3. This sequence joins TRBV28 and TRBJ2-1, with TRBD1 matching over 7 bases. CDR1 and CDR2 (germline): MDHEN, SYDVKM. The CDR3 length is 16 residues. The V segment lost 4 bases and the J segment 0 bases; nucleotides outside the gene matches: 6. The CDR3 region is CASSSLRDSSYNEQFF. The DNA for the CDR3 is TGTGCCAGCAGTTCACTCCGGGACAGCTCCTACAATGAGCAGTTCTTC.

The CDR3 DNA reads TGTGCCAGCGGTCGGACTAGCGGGATTGATGAGCAGTTCTTC. It is translated as CASGRTSGIDEQFF. V usage is TRBV7-9 and J usage is TRBJ2-1; 12 bases align to TRBD2. Germline values: CDR1 SEHNR, CDR2 FQNEAQ (reference sequence). The CDR3 spans 14 residues. Trimming took 8 bases from V and 8 from J; bases not matched to a gene: 7.

This clone has a handful of counts. Sequence at one end of the junction differs from germline and may be a read error. The rearrangement uses TRBV7-9 and TRBJ2-3; 9 bases align to TRBD2. In germline, CDR1 is SEHNR, CDR2 FQNEAQ (reference sequence). The CDR3 runs to 16 residues. As DNA, the CDR3 is TGTTCCAGCAGCTTAGATCCTAGCGGGGACACAGATACGCAGTATTTT. It specifies CSSSLDPSGDTDTQYF.

CDR3 loop: CASSLDQGNYGYTF. As DNA, the CDR3 is TGTGCCAGCAGCTTGGATCAGGGAAACTATGGCTACACCTTC. The chain couples TRBV5-4 to TRBJ1-2, with D tentatively TRBD1 (5 bases). The germline gives CDR1 SGHNT, CDR2 YYREEE (reference sequence). Trimming left V 0 bases short and J 2 bases short, with 8 bases between. The CDR3 extends over 14 amino acids.